What follows describes a single T cell receptor (beta chain). Its antigen is not known. Unmatched junction bases numbered 8, after V lost 2 bases and J lost 14 bases. Germline V lookup: CDR1 SGHVS, CDR2 FNYEAQ. This CDR3 has 12 residues. The PCR employed 60 Vbeta primers together with 13 Jbeta primers. Sequenced by immunoSEQ multiplex PCR; TCRdb stores in-frame clones only, minus some. This table holds over 200,000 clones, roughly 79% found once. This entry is derived from a study of cytomegalovirus exposure and HLA in healthy donors. Study-wide points: Indistinguishability led to the exclusion of some V segments, TRBV6-2 and TRBV6-3 included. Links to common viral pathogens appeared, in a later analysis, for several of the most significant clusters.

The source of this sequence is a woman aged 40 to 50 in good health and CMV-seronegative. The chain uses TRBV7-6 and TRBJ1-2, with 7 bases identical to TRBD1. The sequencing input was PBMCs. The CDR3 region is CASSLLGQLITF. CDR3 nucleotide sequence: TGTGCCAGCAGCTTATTGGGACAGCTTATAACCTTC. Filled out from reference TRBV7-6 and TRBJ1-2, the complete variable domain reads GAGVSQSPRYKVTKRGQDVALRCDPISGHVSLYWYRQALGQGPEFLTYFNYEAQQDKSGLPNDRFSAERPEGSISTLTIQRTEQRDSAMYRCASSLLGQLITFGSGTRLTVV.